This record looks at one T cell receptor (beta chain) sequence and its context. The antigen remains undetermined. This sample was taken from a study of cytomegalovirus exposure and HLA in healthy donors. The CDR3 is made up of 11 amino acids. V was trimmed by 7 bases and J by 5 bases, leaving 9 bases between them. The germline CDR1 and CDR2 sequences are SGDLS and YYNGEE. This PCR relied on a set of 60 Vbeta primers and 13 Jbeta primers. The table came from immunoSEQ multiplex PCR; TCRdb's copy has only in-frame clones and leaves some out. Seen here are hundreds of thousands of clones, more than 80% observed once, and the top ten hold 2.9%. Study-wide points: One later analysis reportedly identified an Asian-associated ancestry cluster that showed fewer N-insertions than the approximately 710-donor mean.

V gene TRBV9 combines with J gene TRBJ1-2; D is unresolved. Sequences were obtained from PBMCs. The TCR originated in a young man in good health and CMV-seronegative. CDR3 loop: CASGSFYGYTF. As DNA, the CDR3 is TGTGCCAGCGGCTCTTTTTATGGCTACACCTTC.